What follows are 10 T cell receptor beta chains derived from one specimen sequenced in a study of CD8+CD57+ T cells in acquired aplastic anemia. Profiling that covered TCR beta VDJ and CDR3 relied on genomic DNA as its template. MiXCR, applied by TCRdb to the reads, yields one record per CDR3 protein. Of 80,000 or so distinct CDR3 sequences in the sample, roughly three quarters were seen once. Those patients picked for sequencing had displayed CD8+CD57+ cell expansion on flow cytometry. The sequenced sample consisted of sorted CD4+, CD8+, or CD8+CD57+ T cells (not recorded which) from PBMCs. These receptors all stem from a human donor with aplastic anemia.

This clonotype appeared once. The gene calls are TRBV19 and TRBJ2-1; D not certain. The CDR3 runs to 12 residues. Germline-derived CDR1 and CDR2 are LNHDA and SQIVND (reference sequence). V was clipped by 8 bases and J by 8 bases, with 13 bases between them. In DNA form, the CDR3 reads TGTGCCAGTCGTACCCTTGGGGATGAGCAGTTCTTC. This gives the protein CASRTLGDEQFF. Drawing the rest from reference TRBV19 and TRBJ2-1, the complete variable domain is DGGITQSPKYLFRKEGQNVTLSCEQNLNHDAMYWYRQDPGQGLRLIYYSQIVNDFQKGDIAEGYSVSREKKESFPLTVTSAQKNPTAFYLCASRTLGDEQFFGPGTRLTVL.

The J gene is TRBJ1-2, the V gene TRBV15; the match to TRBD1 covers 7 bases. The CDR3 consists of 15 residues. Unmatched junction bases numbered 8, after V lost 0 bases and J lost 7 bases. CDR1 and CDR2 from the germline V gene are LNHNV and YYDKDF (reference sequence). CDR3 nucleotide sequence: TGTGCCACCAGCAGAGAAAGGACAGGAACGGGTGGCTACACCTTC. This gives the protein CATSRERTGTGGYTF.

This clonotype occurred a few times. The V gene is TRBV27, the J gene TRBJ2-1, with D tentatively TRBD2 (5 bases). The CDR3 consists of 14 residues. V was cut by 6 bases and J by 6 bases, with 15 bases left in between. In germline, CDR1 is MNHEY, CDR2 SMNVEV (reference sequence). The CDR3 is CASSPGTAGNEQFF. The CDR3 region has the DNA TGTGCCAGCAGCCCTGGAACCGCGGGCAATGAGCAGTTCTTC.

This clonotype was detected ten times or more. CDR3 sequence: CSAGTGIEDTEAFF. Written as DNA, the CDR3 is TGCAGTGCAGGGACAGGGATAGAGGACACTGAAGCTTTCTTT. This chain uses TRBV20-1 with TRBJ1-1; 9 nucleotides match TRBD1. This CDR3 comprises 14 residues. Germline CDR1 and CDR2: DFQATT and SNEGSKA (reference sequence). Losses at the gene ends were 6 bases for V and 3 bases for J; bases not matched to a gene: 8.

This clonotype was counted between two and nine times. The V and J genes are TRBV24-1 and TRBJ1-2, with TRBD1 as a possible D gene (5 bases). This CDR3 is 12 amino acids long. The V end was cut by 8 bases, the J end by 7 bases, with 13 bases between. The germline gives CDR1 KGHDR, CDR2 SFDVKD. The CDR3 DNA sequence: TGTGCCACCACGAGGGGATCGGGTGGCTACACCTTC. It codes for CATTRGSGGYTF.

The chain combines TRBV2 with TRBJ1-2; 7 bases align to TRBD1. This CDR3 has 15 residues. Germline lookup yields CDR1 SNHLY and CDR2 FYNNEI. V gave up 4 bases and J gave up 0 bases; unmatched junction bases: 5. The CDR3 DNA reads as TGTGCCAGCAGTGCCGGGACAGCTTCTAACTATGGCTACACCTTC. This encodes CASSAGTASNYGYTF.

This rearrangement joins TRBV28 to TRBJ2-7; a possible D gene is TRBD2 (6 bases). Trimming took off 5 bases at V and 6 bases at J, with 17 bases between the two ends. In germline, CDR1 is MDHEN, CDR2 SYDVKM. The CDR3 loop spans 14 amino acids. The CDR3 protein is CASSPATSYPEQYF. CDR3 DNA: TGTGCCAGCAGTCCGGCGACTAGTTACCCCGAGCAGTACTTC.

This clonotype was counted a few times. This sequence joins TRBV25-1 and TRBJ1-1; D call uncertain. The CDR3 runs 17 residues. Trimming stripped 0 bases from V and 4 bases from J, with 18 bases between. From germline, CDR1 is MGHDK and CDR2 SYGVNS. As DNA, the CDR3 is TGTGCCAGCAGTGAATATTATTTGCGCGGGGAGGGCACTGAAGCTTTCTTT. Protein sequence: CASSEYYLRGEGTEAFF.

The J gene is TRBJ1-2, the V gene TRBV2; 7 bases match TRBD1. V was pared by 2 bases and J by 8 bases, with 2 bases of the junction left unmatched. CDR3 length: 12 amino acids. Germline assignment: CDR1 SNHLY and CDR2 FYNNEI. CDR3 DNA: TGTGCCAGCAGTGAAAGGGGGCGAGGCTACACCTTC. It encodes CASSERGRGYTF.

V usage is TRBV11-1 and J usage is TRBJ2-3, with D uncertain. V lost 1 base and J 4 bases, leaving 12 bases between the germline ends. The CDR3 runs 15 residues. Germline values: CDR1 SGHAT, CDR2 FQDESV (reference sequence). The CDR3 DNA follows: TGTGCCAGCAGCTTAGGAGCGCGAGTATCAGATACGCAGTATTTT. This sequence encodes CASSLGARVSDTQYF.